What follows is one TCR beta chain and its context. Its antigen remains unknown. MiXCR, run by TCRdb on the RT-PCR reads, gives a single entry per CDR3 protein. Among about 19,000 distinct CDR3 sequences listed, around 70% were seen once. This record belongs to a study of yellow fever vaccine responses in identical twins. Study findings and constraints: Twins' T cell vaccine responses reportedly looked partly convergent, partly personalized.

Per germline, CDR1 SGHDN and CDR2 FVKESK. The CDR3 length is 11 residues. V dropped 1 base and J dropped 9 bases, with 1 base sitting between them. V gene TRBV14 combines with J gene TRBJ1-6, with unresolved D. Sequenced material: T cells from blood (PBMCs), unsorted or a sorted subset (not recorded which), taken before or after yellow fever vaccination (not recorded which). This clonotype originated in a woman aged 18-30 years who received the yellow fever vaccine. The CDR3 reads CASSQGSPLHF. The CDR3 region has the DNA TGTGCCAGCAGCCAAGGTTCACCCCTCCACTTT.